Listed here are 9 T cell receptor beta chains from one sample, sequenced in a study. TCRdb reprocessed the RT-PCR reads with MiXCR, giving one entry per CDR3 protein. The sample carries about 700,000 distinct CDR3 sequences, 13% to 15% recorded once. Sequences were obtained from memory CD4+ T cells from blood. The receptor set was obtained from a female donor in good health, serving as a healthy control.

This clonotype was counted a few times. The genes are TRBV6-2 or TRBV6-3 and TRBJ1-2; tentative D call: TRBD1 (5 bases). Per the germline V gene, CDR1 is MNHEY and CDR2 is SVGEGT. This CDR3 is built from 14 residues. With 4 bases removed from V and 7 bases from J, the gap between germline ends came to 16 bases. The CDR3 DNA follows: TGTGCCAGCAGTTTTCCACCGGAGGGGCCTGGCTACACCTTC. It codes for CASSFPPEGPGYTF.

This clonotype was recorded at least ten times. The J gene is TRBJ2-3, the V gene TRBV27, with 8 bases matching TRBD2. This CDR3 is 15 amino acids long. Per the germline V gene, CDR1 is MNHEY and CDR2 is SMNVEV (reference sequence). Trimming cost V 5 bases and J 4 bases; bases outside gene matches: 8. DNA of the CDR3: TGTGCCAGCAGTGAAGCGGGAGCCTCCCCAGATACGCAGTATTTT. As protein: CASSEAGASPDTQYF.

At least ten counts were recorded for this clonotype. The chain links TRBV29-1 to TRBJ2-5, with D perhaps matching TRBD2 (5 bases). Germline lookup yields CDR1 SQVTM and CDR2 ANQGSEA. V dropped 3 bases and J dropped 1 base, with 15 bases sitting between them. The CDR3 spans 15 residues. The CDR3 loop is CSVDVIDRGQETQYF. The CDR3, as DNA: TGCAGCGTTGATGTTATAGATCGGGGCCAAGAGACCCAGTACTTC.

The chain has TRBV21-1 and TRBJ2-2; TRBD2 is taken as the D call from the table, unchecked against the DNA. TRBV21-1 is listed as a pseudogene. The CDR3 runs 12 residues. The CDR3 loop reads CATPRVNGELFF. The CDR3, as DNA: TGTGCCACCCCGAGGGTCAACGGGGAGCTGTTTTTT.

The table lists this clonotype with many counts. The chain is built from TRBV6-6 and TRBJ1-2; perhaps TRBD1 as D (6 bases). The V gene lost 4 bases and the J gene lost 6 bases, with 12 bases spanning the gap. Germline assignment: CDR1 MNHNY and CDR2 SVGAGI (reference sequence). This CDR3 has 13 amino acids. CDR3 in DNA: TGTGCCAGCAGTTCCACTGGGGACAATGGCTACACCTTC. Translation: CASSSTGDNGYTF.

The V gene is TRBV24-1, the J gene TRBJ2-5; D might be TRBD1 (6 bases). Deletions cut 3 bases from V and 5 bases from J, with 15 bases between. Looked up from germline, CDR1 is KGHDR and CDR2 is SFDVKD. The CDR3 is 15 amino acids. CDR3 bases: TGTGCCACCAGTGATCCCACAGGGTCGGGGGAGACCCAGTACTTC. Translated, it gives CATSDPTGSGETQYF.

The chain uses TRBV7-2 and TRBJ2-1; either TRBD1 or TRBD2 may supply D (5 bases each). V dropped 5 bases and J dropped 5 bases, with 13 bases sitting between them. The CDR3 consists of 14 residues. The germline V gene has CDR1 SGHTA and CDR2 FQGNSA. The CDR3 spells CASSMTGRNNEQFF. CDR3 coding DNA: TGTGCCAGCAGCATGACGGGACGGAACAATGAGCAGTTCTTC.

The chain has TRBV4-3 and TRBJ1-5, with a possible D match to TRBD1 (5 bases). V was clipped by 1 base and J by 11 bases, with 15 bases between them. CDR1 and CDR2 from the germline V gene are LGHNA and YSLEER. The CDR3 totals 14 residues. Written as DNA, the CDR3 is TGCGCCAGCAGCCAAGGGACTAGCGGGGGGGCCCAGCATTTT. It translates to CASSQGTSGGAQHF.

This clonotype showed up many times. The chain has TRBV29-1 and TRBJ1-1; 7 positions match TRBD1. This CDR3 has 15 residues. The V and J ends lost 5 bases and 0 bases, in that order; junction bases with no gene match: 9. CDR1 and CDR2 (germline): SQVTM, ANQGSEA. DNA of the CDR3: TGCAGCGTTCCGCGACAGGGCCAATTGAACACTGAAGCTTTCTTT. Protein product: CSVPRQGQLNTEAFF.